These T cell receptor beta chains were read from a single sample in a study of T cell responses to AZD1222 COVID-19 vaccine. Only in-frame clones appear in the TCRdb table, and some are missing; sequencing was by immunoSEQ multiplex PCR. The sample contains more than 85,000 clones, 70% to 90% of which appear only once. The sample in question was peripheral blood, obtained on day 0 of AZD1222 vaccination. The source is an adult in good health. The CDR3 runs from the conserved cysteine through the conserved F or W. D genes are given only for firm matches. Expanded clones are given a class, and other clones once, few, many or no size at all.

cdr3_nt | cdr3_aa | j_call | d_call | clone_size | v_call
TGTGCCAGCAGCTTAAATGGAAACACCATATATTTT | CASSLNGNTIYF | TRBJ1-3 | NA | NA | TRBV11-3
TGTGCCAGCAGAACCAGCGGGTATAATTCACCCCTCCACTTT | CASRTSGYNSPLHF | TRBJ1-6 | NA | NA | TRBV5-6
TGTGCCACCAGCAGTCGAAAGGGTGATGGCTACACCTTC | CATSSRKGDGYTF | TRBJ1-2 | NA | few | TRBV15
TGTGCCCTAGGGGCAGGAACCTCTAACTTTGCCTACGAGCAGTACTTC | CALGAGTSNFAYEQYF | TRBJ2-7 | NA | once | TRBV28
TGTGCCAGCAATAGACAGGGAATGAACACTGAAGCTTTCTTT | CASNRQGMNTEAFF | TRBJ1-1 | TRBD1 | NA | TRBV7-8
TGTGCCAGCAGCGGGAGACTAGCGGGGAAAGGGGGGAATGAGCAGTTCTTC | CASSGRLAGKGGNEQFF | TRBJ2-1 | TRBD2 | NA | TRBV9
TGTGCCAGCGGGGGGCCCGGGACAGTCTACGAGCAGTACTTC | CASGGPGTVYEQYF | TRBJ2-7 | NA | NA | TRBV28
TGTGCCAGTAGTACCTACTCCGGGACTAGCGGGAGGGCCGGCTACGAGCAGTACTTC | CASSTYSGTSGRAGYEQYF | TRBJ2-7 | TRBD2 | NA | TRBV19
TGTGCCAGCAGCGGCGAGGAGAAAAACTATGGCTACACCTTC | CASSGEEKNYGYTF | TRBJ1-2 | NA | NA | TRBV9
TGTGCCAGCAGCTTAGGCCCCTCGGGTGAGCAGTTCTTC | CASSLGPSGEQFF | TRBJ2-1 | NA | NA | TRBV7-3
TGTGCCAGCAGCGTAGTCCCGGACTCTGGAAACACCATATATTTT | CASSVVPDSGNTIYF | TRBJ1-3 | NA | NA | TRBV9
TGTGCCAGTAGTAGGGACAGGGAGGATAATTCACCCCTCCACTTT | CASSRDREDNSPLHF | TRBJ1-6 | TRBD1 | NA | TRBV19
TGCGCCAGCAGCCTTGAGGCAGGGGGCTATGGCTACACCTTC | CASSLEAGGYGYTF | TRBJ1-2 | TRBD1 | once | TRBV4-3
TGCGCCAGCAGCTTGGAGGGACAGGGTCGCGAGCAGTACTTC | CASSLEGQGREQYF | TRBJ2-7 | TRBD1 | NA | TRBV5-1
TGTGCCACCAGTGATGGGAAAGGTGGAAACACCATATATTTT | CATSDGKGGNTIYF | TRBJ1-3 | NA | few | TRBV24-1
TGTGCCAGCAGGCGGTTTTCAGGGGGAGCTTTCTTT | CASRRFSGGAFF | TRBJ1-1 | TRBD1 | NA | TRBV28
TGTGCCAGCAGTCTGCCGGGCTCCTACAATGAGCAGTTCTTC | CASSLPGSYNEQFF | TRBJ2-1 | NA | NA | TRBV28
TGCGCCAGCAGCATAGGACTGGATGGCTACACCTTC | CASSIGLDGYTF | TRBJ1-2 | NA | NA | TRBV5-1
TGTGCCAGCAGCCGGAGGGTAGGGGGCGGCTCCTACGAGCAGTACTTC | CASSRRVGGGSYEQYF | TRBJ2-7 | NA | NA | TRBV7-2
TGCAGCGTAACAAAAGGTAGCGGGAGCCCCACCAATGAGCAGTTCTTC | CSVTKGSGSPTNEQFF | TRBJ2-1 | TRBD2 | NA | TRBV29-1
TGCGCCAGCAGTGAGTCGTCGGGACAGGAGACCCAGTACTTC | CASSESSGQETQYF | TRBJ2-5 | TRBD1 | once | TRBV10-2
TGCAGCGTTGGGTTGCGACAGGGGGTCACTGAAGCTTTCTTT | CSVGLRQGVTEAFF | TRBJ1-1 | TRBD1 | NA | TRBV29-1
TGTGCCAGCAGCTTAGGGGGAACAGGGAACACTGAAGCTTTCTTT | CASSLGGTGNTEAFF | TRBJ1-1 | NA | NA | TRBV7-2
TGTGCCAGCAGCGGGCCGGGACAGGGGGTGTCCGAGCAGTACTTC | CASSGPGQGVSEQYF | TRBJ2-7 | TRBD1 | NA | TRBV9
TGTGCCAGCAGCTTAGAGTTGGATCAGCCCCAGCATTTT | CASSLELDQPQHF | TRBJ1-5 | NA | NA | TRBV5-4
TGTGCCAGCACCTTGGGCACCGGTCAGCCCCAGCATTTT | CASTLGTGQPQHF | TRBJ1-5 | NA | once | TRBV28
TGTGCCAGCAGCTCGAACAGGTACACCGGGGAGCTGTTTTTT | CASSSNRYTGELFF | TRBJ2-2 | NA | NA | TRBV28
TGCGCCAGCAGCTTGTATGGAGGAACTAATGAAAAACTGTTTTTT | CASSLYGGTNEKLFF | TRBJ1-4 | NA | NA | TRBV5-1
TGTGCCAGCAGCCAGGCACAGCCCCATACCCAGTACTTC | CASSQAQPHTQYF | TRBJ2-5 | NA | NA | TRBV11-1
TGTGCTAGTGGTTTGGGACTGAGCACAGATACGCAGTATTTT | CASGLGLSTDTQYF | TRBJ2-3 | NA | once | TRBV12-5
TGTGCCAGCAGCTTAGCACCGGGACCCCCTGGGTCACCCCTCCACTTT | CASSLAPGPPGSPLHF | TRBJ1-6 | NA | NA | TRBV7-8
TGCAGTGCTAGTTCAGGGGACGGATCCTACGAGCAGTACTTC | CSASSGDGSYEQYF | TRBJ2-7 | NA | NA | TRBV20-1
TGTGCCAGCAGCACCCCGCAGTGGGACAGCGGAGGGGGCTACACCTTC | CASSTPQWDSGGGYTF | TRBJ1-2 | TRBD1 | NA | TRBV7-9
TGCGCCAGCAGCTTGACAGGCCCTTATAATTCACCCCTCCACTTT | CASSLTGPYNSPLHF | TRBJ1-6 | NA | NA | TRBV5-1
TGTGCCAGCAGCGAAATAGGGACAGGGAGAGGCTACACCTTC | CASSEIGTGRGYTF | TRBJ1-2 | TRBD1 | NA | TRBV9
TGTGCCAGCGTGCCGATTACAGGGGATCAGCCCCAGCATTTT | CASVPITGDQPQHF | TRBJ1-5 | TRBD1 | NA | TRBV6-5
TGTGCTAGCAGCCCGACAGGGGCTGGAAACACCATATATTTT | CASSPTGAGNTIYF | TRBJ1-3 | TRBD1 | NA | TRBV7-7
TGCGCCAGCAGCAGAGGACAGGGTGGCTCTATTAGGGCAGATACGCAGTATTTT | CASSRGQGGSIRADTQYF | TRBJ2-3 | TRBD1 | NA | TRBV5-1
TGCAGCGTTGCTACCTCAGGGGGCGGGATCGATGGCTACACCTTC | CSVATSGGGIDGYTF | TRBJ1-2 | TRBD1 | few | TRBV29-1
TGTGCCAGCAGCCCCAGGGGGGGTCCCACTTCCTCTGGGGCCAACGTCCTGACTTTC | CASSPRGGPTSSGANVLTF | TRBJ2-6 | NA | NA | TRBV3-1/TRBV3-2
TGCGCCAGCAGCTTGGACAGGCGCTCCTACGAGCAGTACTTC | CASSLDRRSYEQYF | TRBJ2-7 | NA | NA | TRBV5-1
TGCGCCAGCAGCCGCGGGACACAGACCGGGGAGCTGTTTTTT | CASSRGTQTGELFF | TRBJ2-2 | NA | once | TRBV4-1
TGTGCCAGCAGCCAAGATACAAGTTTCTCCTACAATGAGCAGTTCTTC | CASSQDTSFSYNEQFF | TRBJ2-1 | NA | NA | TRBV14
TGCAGCGTTGAATGGCGAGCGGAAGCTTTCTTT | CSVEWRAEAFF | TRBJ1-1 | NA | NA | TRBV29-1
TGTGCCAGCAGTTCATATGGGACAACTAATGAAAAACTGTTTTTT | CASSSYGTTNEKLFF | TRBJ1-4 | NA | NA | TRBV28
TGTGCCAGCACCTTTGGGCAGGCTGTTGGGGGCTACACCTTC | CASTFGQAVGGYTF | TRBJ1-2 | NA | NA | TRBV6-5
TGTGCCAGCAGCTTCTCCGCGGTTACGCAGTATTTT | CASSFSAVTQYF | TRBJ2-3 | NA | NA | TRBV7-2
TGTGCCTGGACCACGGGGAGTGCTCACTACACAGATACGCAGTATTTT | CAWTTGSAHYTDTQYF | TRBJ2-3 | NA | NA | TRBV30
TGTGCCAGTACCCCGACAGGGGGCCACGACGAGCAGTACTTC | CASTPTGGHDEQYF | TRBJ2-7 | TRBD1 | NA | TRBV19
TGTGCCAGCAGCCCCCGGACAGGAAGTGCCTACGAGCAGTACTTC | CASSPRTGSAYEQYF | TRBJ2-7 | TRBD1 | NA | TRBV7-9
TGTGCCAGCAGCTTAACGGGCCGGGGCCTGAGGGCTTTCTTT | CASSLTGRGLRAFF | TRBJ1-1 | NA | NA | TRBV7-3
TGTGCCAGCAGTCACGACAGGGCCTCTGGAAACACCATATATTTT | CASSHDRASGNTIYF | TRBJ1-3 | TRBD1 | NA | TRBV5-4
TGTGCCAGCAGCCGTAGCGGGAGCTTTGAGACCCAGTACTTC | CASSRSGSFETQYF | TRBJ2-5 | TRBD2 | NA | TRBV11-2
TGTGCCACCGTGTCCGGGACACCCAGGCGGAACACCGGGGAGCTGTTTTTT | CATVSGTPRRNTGELFF | TRBJ2-2 | NA | NA | TRBV19
TGCGCCAGCAGCTCTCTACCCCGGGACAGGGTATACGAGCAGTACTTC | CASSSLPRDRVYEQYF | TRBJ2-7 | TRBD1 | NA | TRBV5-1
TGTGCTTCCAGACTAGCGGGAATGGGACATACGCAGTATTTT | CASRLAGMGHTQYF | TRBJ2-3 | TRBD2 | NA | TRBV28
TGTGCTAGCAGCGAATCCAGTGGTACTGAAGCTTTCTTT | CASSESSGTEAFF | TRBJ1-1 | NA | NA | TRBV7-7
TGCGCCAGCAGCTTCGGACGGGATCGGACAAAAGCGGGCTACACCTTC | CASSFGRDRTKAGYTF | TRBJ1-2 | NA | NA | TRBV5-1